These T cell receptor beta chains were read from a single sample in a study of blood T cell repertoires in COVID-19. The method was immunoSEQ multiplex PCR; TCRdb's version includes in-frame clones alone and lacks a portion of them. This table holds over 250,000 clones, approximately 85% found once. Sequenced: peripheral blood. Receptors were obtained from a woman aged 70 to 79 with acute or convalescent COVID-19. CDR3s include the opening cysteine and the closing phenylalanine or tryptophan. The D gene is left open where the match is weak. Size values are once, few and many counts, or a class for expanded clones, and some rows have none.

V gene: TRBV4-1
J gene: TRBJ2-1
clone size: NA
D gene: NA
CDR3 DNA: TGCGCCAGCAGCCAAGAATCCGCCTTGGCCAATGAGCAGTTCTTC
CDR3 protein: CASSQESALANEQFF

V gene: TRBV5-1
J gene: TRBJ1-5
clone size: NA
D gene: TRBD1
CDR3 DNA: TGCGCCAGCAGCTTATACAGGGGAGAGCCCCAGCATTTT
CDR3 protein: CASSLYRGEPQHF

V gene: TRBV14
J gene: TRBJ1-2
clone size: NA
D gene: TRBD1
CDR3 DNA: TGTGCCAGCAGAACGACAGGGGGCTCGAGTGGCTACACCTTC
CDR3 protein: CASRTTGGSSGYTF

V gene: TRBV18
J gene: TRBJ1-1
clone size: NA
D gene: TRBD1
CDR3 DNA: TGTGCCAGCTCACCCACTCCGGGACAGGGCATGAACACTGAAGCTTTCTTT
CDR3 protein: CASSPTPGQGMNTEAFF

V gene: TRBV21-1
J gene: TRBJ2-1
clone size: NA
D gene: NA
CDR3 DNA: TGTGCCAGCACCGCGACTAGCGGGGGGCGGAATGAGCAGTTCTTC
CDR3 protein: CASTATSGGRNEQFF

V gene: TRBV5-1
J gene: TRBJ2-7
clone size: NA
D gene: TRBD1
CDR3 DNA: TGCGCCAGCAGCTTACAGACAGGGGCAACCTACGAGCAGTACTTC
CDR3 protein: CASSLQTGATYEQYF

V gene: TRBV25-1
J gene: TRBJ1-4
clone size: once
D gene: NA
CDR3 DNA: TGTGCCAGCAGCGCAACAGAAAAACTGTTTTTT
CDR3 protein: CASSATEKLFF

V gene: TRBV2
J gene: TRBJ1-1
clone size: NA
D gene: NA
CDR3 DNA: TGTGCCAGCAGTGAAACGCGGTACTCTACTGAAGCTTTCTTT
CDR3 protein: CASSETRYSTEAFF

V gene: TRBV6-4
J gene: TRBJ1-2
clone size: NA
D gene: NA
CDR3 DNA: TGTGCCAGCAGTGAACAGGGAGGGGAATACACCTTC
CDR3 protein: CASSEQGGEYTF

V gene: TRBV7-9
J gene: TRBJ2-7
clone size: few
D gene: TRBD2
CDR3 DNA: TGTGCCAGCAGCACACTAGCGGGGGTCTCCGAGCAGTACTTC
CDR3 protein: CASSTLAGVSEQYF

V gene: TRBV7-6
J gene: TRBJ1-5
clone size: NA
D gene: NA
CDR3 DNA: TGTGCCAGCAGCTTAGCGCCAGGGTATAGCAATCAGCCCCAGCATTTT
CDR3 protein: CASSLAPGYSNQPQHF

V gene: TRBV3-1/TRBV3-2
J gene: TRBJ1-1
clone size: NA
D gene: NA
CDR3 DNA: TGTGCCAGCACCTTCTCGACAGGTAAAGCTGAAGCTTTCTTT
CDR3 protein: CASTFSTGKAEAFF

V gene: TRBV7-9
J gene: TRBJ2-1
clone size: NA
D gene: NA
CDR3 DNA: TGTGCCAGCAGCTTAACTCGCACGAATGAGCAGTTCTTC
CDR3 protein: CASSLTRTNEQFF

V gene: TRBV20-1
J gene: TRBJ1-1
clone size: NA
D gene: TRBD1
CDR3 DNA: TGCAGTGCTAGTAGGGCAGGGGGCCGCGCATACACTGAAGCTTTCTTT
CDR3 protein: CSASRAGGRAYTEAFF

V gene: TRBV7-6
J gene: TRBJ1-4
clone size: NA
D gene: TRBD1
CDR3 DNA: TGTGCCAGCAGCTTAGCGCGGGGACAGGGACAGGAAAAACTGTTTTTT
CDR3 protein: CASSLARGQGQEKLFF

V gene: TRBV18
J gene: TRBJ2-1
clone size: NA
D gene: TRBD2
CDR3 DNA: TGTGCCAGCTCACCACCGTGGGGGACTAGCACCAATGAGCAGTTCTTC
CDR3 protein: CASSPPWGTSTNEQFF

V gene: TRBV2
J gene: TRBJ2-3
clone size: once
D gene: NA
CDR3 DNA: TGTGCCAGCGGAGGGGGACTATGGGGTGCGAGCACAGATACGCAGTATTTT
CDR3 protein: CASGGGLWGASTDTQYF

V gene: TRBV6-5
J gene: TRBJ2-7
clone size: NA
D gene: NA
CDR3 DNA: TGTGCCAGCACCCGCTCGGGGGTAGAGGAGCAGTACTTC
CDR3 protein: CASTRSGVEEQYF